The clone carrying this T cell receptor beta chain was found a few times. Time point meaning: newly diagnosed GD, antithyroid drugs for less than 3 months. Extracted RNA from PBMCs served as the source of the TCR library. For TCR beta, libraries came from iRepertoire HTBI primers and Arm-PCR of CDR3 regions. MiXCR, applied by TCRdb to the multiplex PCR reads, yields one record per CDR3 protein. The sample lists about 520,000 distinct CDR3 sequences; around 12% were seen once. V lost 5 bases and J 8 bases, leaving 21 bases between the germline ends. Germline CDR1 and CDR2: SGHDN and FVKESK. This CDR3 region has 15 residues. This specimen belongs to a study of regulatory T cells in long-lasting Graves disease. The data also belong to a second study, concerning T cells in Graves' hyperthyroidism and ophthalmopathy. That study reports: HTBI primers drove first-round RT-PCR of the TCR CDR3. The majority of expanded thyroid clonotypes above 0.001 also appeared in blood. Ophthalmopathy and stable hyperthyroidism were told apart by a 13 V-J model.

The rearrangement uses TRBV14 and TRBJ1-2; the D gene is possibly TRBD1 (5 bases). The TCR originated in a woman in her 30s with Graves disease. This specimen was peripheral blood mononuclear cells (PBMCs), taken at new diagnosis, from a patient treated with antithyroid drugs. In DNA form, the CDR3 reads TGTGCCAGCAGCTTCGGGACCAGGGATTTTCGGGGCTACACCTTC. Its translation is CASSFGTRDFRGYTF.